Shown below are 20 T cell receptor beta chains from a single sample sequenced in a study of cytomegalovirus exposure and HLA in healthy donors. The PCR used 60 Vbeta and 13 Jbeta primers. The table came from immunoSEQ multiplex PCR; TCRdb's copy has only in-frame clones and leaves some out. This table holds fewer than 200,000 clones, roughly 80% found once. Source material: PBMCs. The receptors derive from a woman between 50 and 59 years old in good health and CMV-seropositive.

CDR3 sequence: CASSTVGQETQYF. The CDR3 nucleotides read TGTGCCAGCAGCACAGTCGGACAAGAGACCCAGTACTTC. V gene TRBV7-3 combines with J gene TRBJ2-5; D gene ambiguous. The ends were cut back, 5 bases at V and 2 bases at J, with 9 bases in the middle. Germline V gene data show CDR1 as SGHTA and CDR2 as FQGTGA. CDR3 length: 13 amino acids.

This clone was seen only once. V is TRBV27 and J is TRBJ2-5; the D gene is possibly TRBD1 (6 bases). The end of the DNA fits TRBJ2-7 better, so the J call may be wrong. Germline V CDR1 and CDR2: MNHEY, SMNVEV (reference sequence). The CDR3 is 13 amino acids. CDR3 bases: TGTGCCAGCAGTTTACAGGGGTCCTACGAGCAGTACTTC. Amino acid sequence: CASSLQGSYEQYF.

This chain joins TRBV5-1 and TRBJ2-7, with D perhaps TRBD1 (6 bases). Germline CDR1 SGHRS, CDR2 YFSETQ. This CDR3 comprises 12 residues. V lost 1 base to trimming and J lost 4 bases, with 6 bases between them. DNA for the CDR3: TGCGCCAGCAGCTTGAGGGGGTACGAGCAGTACTTC. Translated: CASSLRGYEQYF.

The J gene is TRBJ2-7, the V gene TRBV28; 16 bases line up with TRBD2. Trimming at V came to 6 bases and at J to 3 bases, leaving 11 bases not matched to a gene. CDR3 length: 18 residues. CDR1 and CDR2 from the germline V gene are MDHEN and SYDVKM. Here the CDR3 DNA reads TGTGCCAGCAGCTCCCCCGGGACTAGCGGGAGGGACCTCTACGAGCAGTACTTC. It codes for CASSSPGTSGRDLYEQYF.

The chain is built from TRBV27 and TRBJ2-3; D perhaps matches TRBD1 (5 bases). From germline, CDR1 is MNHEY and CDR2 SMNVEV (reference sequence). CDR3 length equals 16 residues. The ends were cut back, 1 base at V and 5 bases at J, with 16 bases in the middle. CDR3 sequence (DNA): TGTGCCAGCAGTTTATGCTCCAGGGATAGGGTAGATACGCAGTATTTT. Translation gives CASSLCSRDRVDTQYF.

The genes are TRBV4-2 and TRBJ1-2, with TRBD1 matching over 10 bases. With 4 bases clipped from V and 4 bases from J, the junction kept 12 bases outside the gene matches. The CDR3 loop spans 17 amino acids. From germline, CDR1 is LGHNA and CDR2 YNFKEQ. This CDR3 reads CASSPRDRGSTGYGYTF. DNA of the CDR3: TGTGCCAGCAGCCCCCGGGACAGGGGCTCGACGGGCTATGGCTACACCTTC.

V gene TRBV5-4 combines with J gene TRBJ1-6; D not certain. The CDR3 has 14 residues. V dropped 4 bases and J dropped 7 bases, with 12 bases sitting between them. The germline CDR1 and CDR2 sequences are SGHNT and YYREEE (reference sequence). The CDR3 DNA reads TGTGCCAGCAGCCCGAGTCGGGGAAATTCACCCCTCCACTTT. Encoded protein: CASSPSRGNSPLHF.

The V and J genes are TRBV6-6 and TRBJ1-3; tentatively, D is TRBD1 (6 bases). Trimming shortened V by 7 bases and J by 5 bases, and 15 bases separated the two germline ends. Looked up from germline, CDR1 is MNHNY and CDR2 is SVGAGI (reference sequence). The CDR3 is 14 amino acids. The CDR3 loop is CASTTGGLRNTIYF. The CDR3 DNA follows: TGTGCCAGCACCACCGGGGGGCTTAGAAACACCATATATTTT.

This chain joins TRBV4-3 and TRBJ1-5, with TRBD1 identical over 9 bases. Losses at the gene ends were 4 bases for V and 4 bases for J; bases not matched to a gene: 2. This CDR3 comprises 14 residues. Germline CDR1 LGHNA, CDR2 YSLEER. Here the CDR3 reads CASSPQGANQPQHF. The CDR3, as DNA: TGCGCCAGCAGCCCACAGGGGGCTAATCAGCCCCAGCATTTT.

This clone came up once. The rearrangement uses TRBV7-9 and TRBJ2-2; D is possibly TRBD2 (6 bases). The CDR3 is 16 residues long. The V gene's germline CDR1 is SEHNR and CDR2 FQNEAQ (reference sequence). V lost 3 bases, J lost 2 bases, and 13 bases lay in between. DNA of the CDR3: TGTGCCAGCAGCTTTTGGCGGGGTCAAAACACCGGGGAGCTGTTTTTT. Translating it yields CASSFWRGQNTGELFF.

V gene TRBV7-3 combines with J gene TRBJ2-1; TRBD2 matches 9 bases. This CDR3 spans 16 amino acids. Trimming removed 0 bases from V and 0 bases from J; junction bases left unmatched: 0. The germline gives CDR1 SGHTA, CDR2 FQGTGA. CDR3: CASSLTLAGSYNEQFF. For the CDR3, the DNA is TGTGCCAGCAGCTTAACACTAGCGGGCTCCTACAATGAGCAGTTCTTC.

The chain's CDR3 is CASSQGWRGATDTQYF. The CDR3 DNA follows: TGCGCCAGCAGCCAAGGGTGGCGGGGGGCGACAGATACGCAGTATTTT. The chain couples TRBV4-3 to TRBJ2-3; 8 bases fit TRBD2. Trimming cost V 1 base and J 3 bases; bases outside gene matches: 6. Looked up from germline, CDR1 is LGHNA and CDR2 is YSLEER. The CDR3 loop spans 16 amino acids.

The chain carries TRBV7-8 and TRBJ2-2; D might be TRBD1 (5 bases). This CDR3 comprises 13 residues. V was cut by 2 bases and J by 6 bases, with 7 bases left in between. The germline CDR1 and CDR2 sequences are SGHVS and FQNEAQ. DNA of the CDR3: TGTGCCAGCAGCTTAATGACAGCCGGGGAGCTGTTTTTT. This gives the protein CASSLMTAGELFF.

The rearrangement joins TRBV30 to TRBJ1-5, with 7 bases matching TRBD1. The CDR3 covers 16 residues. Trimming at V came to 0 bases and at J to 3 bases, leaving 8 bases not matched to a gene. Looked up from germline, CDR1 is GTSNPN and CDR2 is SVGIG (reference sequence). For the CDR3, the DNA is TGTGCCTGGAGTGTCCCCCTGACAGGGCTCAATCAGCCCCAGCATTTT. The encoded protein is CAWSVPLTGLNQPQHF. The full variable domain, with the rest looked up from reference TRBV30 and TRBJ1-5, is SQTIHQWPATLVQPVGSPLSLECTVEGTSNPNLYWYRQAAGRGLQLLFYSVGIGQISSEVPQNLSASRPQDRQFILSSKKLLLSDSGFYLCAWSVPLTGLNQPQHFGDGTRLSIL.

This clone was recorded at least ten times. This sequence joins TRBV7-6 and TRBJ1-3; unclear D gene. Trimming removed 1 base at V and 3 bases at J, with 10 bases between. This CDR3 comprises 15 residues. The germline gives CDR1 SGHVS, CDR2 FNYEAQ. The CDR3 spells CASSLGSEHGNTIYF. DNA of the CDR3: TGTGCCAGCAGCTTAGGGTCCGAACATGGAAACACCATATATTTT.

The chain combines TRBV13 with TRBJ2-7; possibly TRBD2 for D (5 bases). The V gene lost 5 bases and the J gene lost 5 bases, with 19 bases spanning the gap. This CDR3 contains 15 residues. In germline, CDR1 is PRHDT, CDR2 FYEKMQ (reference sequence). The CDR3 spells CASSPPSGIVDEQYF. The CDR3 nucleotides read TGTGCCAGCAGCCCGCCTTCGGGGATTGTTGACGAGCAGTACTTC.

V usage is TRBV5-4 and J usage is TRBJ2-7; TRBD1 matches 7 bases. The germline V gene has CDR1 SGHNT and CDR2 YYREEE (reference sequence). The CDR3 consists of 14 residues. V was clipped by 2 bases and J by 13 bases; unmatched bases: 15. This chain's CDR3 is CASSFDRAGNEPYF. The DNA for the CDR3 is TGTGCCAGCAGCTTCGACAGGGCCGGGAACGAGCCCTACTTC.

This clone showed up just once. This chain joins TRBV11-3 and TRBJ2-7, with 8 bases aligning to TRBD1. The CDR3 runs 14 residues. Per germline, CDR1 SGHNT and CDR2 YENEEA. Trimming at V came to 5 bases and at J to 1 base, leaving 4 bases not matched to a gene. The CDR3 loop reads CASSPRQGSYEQYF. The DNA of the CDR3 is TGTGCCAGCAGCCCTCGACAGGGGTCCTACGAGCAGTACTTC.

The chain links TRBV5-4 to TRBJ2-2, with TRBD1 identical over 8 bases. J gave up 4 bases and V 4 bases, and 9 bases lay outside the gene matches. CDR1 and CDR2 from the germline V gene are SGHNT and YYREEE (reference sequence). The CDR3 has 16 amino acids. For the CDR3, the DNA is TGTGCCAGCAGCCCGCCATCAGGGGGCAGCACCGGGGAGCTGTTTTTT. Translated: CASSPPSGGSTGELFF.

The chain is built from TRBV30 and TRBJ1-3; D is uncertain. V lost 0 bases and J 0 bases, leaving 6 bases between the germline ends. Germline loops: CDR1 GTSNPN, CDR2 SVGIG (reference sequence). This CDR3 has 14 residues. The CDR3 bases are TGTGCCTGGAGTGTATCGGGCTCTGGAAACACCATATATTTT. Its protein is CAWSVSGSGNTIYF.